Described below is a single TCR beta chain sequence and its context. Germline loops: CDR1 MNHEY, CDR2 SMNVEV (reference sequence). The V gene lost 0 bases and the J gene lost 0 bases, with 8 bases spanning the gap. This CDR3 has 16 residues. The entry originates in a study of regulatory T cells in long-lasting Graves disease. Time point described: newly diagnosed GD, antithyroid drugs for less than 3 months. Extracted PBMC RNA gave rise to the TCR library. CDR3-region Arm-PCR and iRepertoire HTBI primers produced the TCR beta libraries. TCRdb ran MiXCR on the multiplex PCR reads and lists one entry per CDR3 protein. The sample carries hundreds of thousands of distinct CDR3 sequences, less than 20% recorded once.

This receptor was identified in a female donor with Graves disease. The gene calls are TRBV27 and TRBJ2-2; weak D call: TRBD1 (6 bases). Material: peripheral blood mononuclear cells (PBMCs), obtained at new diagnosis, from a patient treated with antithyroid drugs. CDR3 residues: CASSLSGTSNTGELFF. As DNA, the CDR3 is TGTGCCAGCAGTTTATCGGGGACATCGAACACCGGGGAGCTGTTTTTT.